One sample yielded the 15 T cell receptor beta chains listed below, sequenced in a study of blood T cell repertoires in COVID-19. Assay used: immunoSEQ multiplex PCR; TCRdb lists only in-frame clones, some missing. The table includes about 260,000 clones, approximately 90% detected once. The material sequenced was PBMCs or T cells enriched from blood (not recorded which). All receptors derive from a man aged 45-65 years who had been exposed to COVID-19.

The chain has TRBV2 and TRBJ1-1; a possible D gene is TRBD1 (6 bases). V was clipped by 4 bases and J by 7 bases, with 10 bases between them. The CDR3 extends over 12 amino acids. Germline lookup yields CDR1 SNHLY and CDR2 FYNNEI. Here the CDR3 DNA reads TGTGCCAGCAGTGGACAGGTGTTTGAAGCTTTCTTT. It is translated as CASSGQVFEAFF.

This chain connects TRBV6-1 to TRBJ2-4, with D uncertain. Deletions cut 2 bases from V and 0 bases from J, with 5 bases between. Germline V lookup: CDR1 MNHNS, CDR2 SASEGT. The CDR3 consists of 14 residues. The CDR3 sequence is CASSEPIAKNIQYF. The CDR3, as DNA: TGTGCCAGCAGTGAACCTATAGCCAAAAACATTCAGTACTTC.

Only a few counts were recorded for this clone. The chain uses TRBV11-2 and TRBJ2-1; TRBD2 matches 12 bases. V shed 6 bases and J 2 bases; nucleotides not matched to a gene: 5. Looked up from germline, CDR1 is SGHAT and CDR2 is FQNNGV. The CDR3 is 16 amino acids. CDR3 residues: CASSSRLAGAYNEQFF. CDR3 DNA sequence: TGTGCCAGCAGTTCCAGACTAGCGGGGGCCTACAATGAGCAGTTCTTC.

The gene calls are TRBV5-8 and TRBJ1-5; D not certain. V was pared by 3 bases and J by 6 bases, with 13 bases between. Germline-derived CDR1 and CDR2 are SGHTS and YDEGEE. The CDR3 runs to 14 residues. CDR3 in amino acids: CASSSRAGIQPQHF. Written as DNA, the CDR3 is TGTGCCAGCAGCTCACGGGCGGGAATTCAGCCCCAGCATTTT.

This clone was counted a single time. This chain uses TRBV5-1 with TRBJ1-4; D might be TRBD1 (6 bases). The CDR3 totals 16 residues. V was trimmed by 3 bases and J by 7 bases, leaving 19 bases between them. CDR1 is SGHRS, CDR2 YFSETQ, per germline. The CDR3 is CASSYPTGSDGEKLFF. CDR3 nucleotides: TGCGCCAGCAGCTACCCAACAGGGAGCGATGGTGAAAAACTGTTTTTT.

This chain connects TRBV9 to TRBJ1-1; tentative D call: TRBD1 (6 bases). This CDR3 is 15 amino acids long. Germline CDR1 SGDLS, CDR2 YYNGEE. Deletions cut 4 bases from V and 6 bases from J, with 19 bases between. CDR3 nucleotide sequence: TGTGCCAGCAGCCCTCAACCGGGACACGGAGCTGAAGCTTTCTTT. Amino acid sequence: CASSPQPGHGAEAFF.

The chain carries TRBV7-8 and TRBJ1-2, with D possibly TRBD1 on 5 matching bases. The CDR3 is 15 residues long. Germline-derived CDR1 and CDR2 are SGHVS and FQNEAQ. Trimming stripped 0 bases from V and 7 bases from J, with 15 bases between. The chain's CDR3 is CASSLAWRRDGGYTF. CDR3 bases: TGTGCCAGCAGCTTAGCTTGGAGGAGGGACGGTGGCTACACCTTC.

The chain couples TRBV27 to TRBJ2-2, with TRBD2 matching over 9 bases. Germline V lookup: CDR1 MNHEY, CDR2 SMNVEV (reference sequence). V shed 3 bases and J 3 bases; nucleotides not matched to a gene: 11. The length of the CDR3 is 18 residues. The CDR3: CASSFFVVAGEHTGELFF. The CDR3 DNA sequence: TGTGCCAGCAGTTTTTTCGTGGTAGCGGGAGAACACACCGGGGAGCTGTTTTTT.

The V and J genes are TRBV10-3 and TRBJ2-7; a possible D gene is TRBD1 (6 bases). Trimming stripped 4 bases from V and 7 bases from J, with 23 bases between. CDR3 length: 16 residues. Germline assignment: CDR1 ENHRY and CDR2 SYGVKD. The CDR3 loop reads CAISVTARQERGEQYF. Here the CDR3 DNA reads TGTGCCATCAGTGTTACGGCTAGACAGGAACGAGGGGAGCAGTACTTC.

The CDR3 DNA sequence: TGCAGTGCTAGGGGCAATGAAGCTTTCTTT. As protein: CSARGNEAFF. This sequence joins TRBV20-1 and TRBJ1-1; D gene unclear. The length of the CDR3 is 10 residues. V lost 3 bases and J 7 bases, leaving 6 bases between the germline ends. Germline values: CDR1 DFQATT, CDR2 SNEGSKA (reference sequence).

This chain uses TRBV6-5 with TRBJ2-7, with a possible D match to TRBD1 (5 bases). The ends were cut back, 6 bases at V and 5 bases at J, with 17 bases in the middle. Germline V lookup: CDR1 MNHEY, CDR2 SVGAGI. The CDR3 has 14 residues. DNA of the CDR3: TGTGCCAGCAGACAAATGGGGCTCGCCCACGAGCAGTACTTC. Translating it yields CASRQMGLAHEQYF.

The chain couples TRBV5-1 to TRBJ2-3; D may be TRBD1 (6 bases). The CDR3 contains 13 residues. From germline, CDR1 is SGHRS and CDR2 YFSETQ. Trimming left V 1 base short and J 6 bases short, with 9 bases between. CDR3 protein: CASSLSGVDTQYF. The CDR3 DNA reads TGCGCCAGCAGCTTGTCAGGGGTGGATACGCAGTATTTT.

The chain carries TRBV12-5 and TRBJ1-5; a possible D gene is TRBD1 (6 bases). Trimming left V 5 bases short and J 4 bases short, with 12 bases between. The CDR3 is 14 residues long. Per germline, CDR1 LGHNT and CDR2 FRNRAP. The DNA of the CDR3 is TGTGCTAGTGGTGTCAGGGGTGGAAATCAGCCCCAGCATTTT. Translating gives CASGVRGGNQPQHF.

The chain recombines TRBV20-1 with TRBJ2-1, with TRBD2 matching over 8 bases. The CDR3 sequence is 14 residues long. V trimming: 3 bases; J trimming: 8 bases; junction bases outside the gene matches: 9. Per germline, CDR1 DFQATT and CDR2 SNEGSKA (reference sequence). The CDR3 reads CSASSSGSGYEQFF. CDR3 nucleotide sequence: TGCAGTGCTAGTTCCAGCGGGAGTGGTTATGAGCAGTTCTTC.

V usage is TRBV5-1 and J usage is TRBJ1-2, with D perhaps TRBD1 (6 bases). This CDR3 comprises 14 residues. CDR1 is SGHRS and CDR2 is YFSETQ in the germline V gene. V gave up 1 base and J gave up 3 bases, with 10 bases separating them. CDR3 amino acids: CASSLQGNDYGYTF. CDR3 nucleotides: TGCGCCAGCAGCTTGCAGGGGAACGACTATGGCTACACCTTC.